Listed here are 5 T cell receptor beta chains from one sample, sequenced in a study of blood T cells in healthy people across ages. A second PCR of about 7 to 12 cycles used a sample-barcoded 5' primer and a J-beta primer mix. MiXCR, run by TCRdb on the 5' RACE reads, gives a single entry per CDR3 protein. Of roughly 730,000 distinct CDR3 sequences in the sample, 56% are singletons; the top ten hold 20% to 30%. Sequenced: blood. These receptors all stem from a man aged 40-49 years in good health.

For this clonotype: A read error may produce the germline difference seen at one junction end. V is TRBV29-1 and J is TRBJ1-2; D uncertain. Germline V lookup: CDR1 SQVTM, CDR2 ANQGSEA. The CDR3 is made up of 11 amino acids. CDR3: CSGEDRAGYTF. The CDR3 DNA reads TGCAGCGGTGAAGATCGGGCTGGCTACACCTTC. Combining the CDR3 with reference TRBV29-1 and TRBJ1-2 gives the whole variable domain SAVISQKPSRDICQRGTSLTIQCQVDSQVTMMFWYRQQPGQSLTLIATANQGSEATYESGFVIDKFPISRPNLTFSTLTVSNMSPEDSSIYLCSGEDRAGYTFGSGTRLTVV.

The sample holds a few counts of this clonotype. The chain carries TRBV7-9 and TRBJ2-1; 14 bases align to TRBD2. The V segment lost 4 bases and the J segment 4 bases; nucleotides outside the gene matches: 12. Germline assignment: CDR1 SEHNR and CDR2 FQNEAQ (reference sequence). The CDR3 runs to 19 residues. The CDR3 region has the DNA TGTGCCAGCAGCTCCGTACTCGGACTAGCGGGAGGTCGATACAATGAGCAGTTCTTC. This encodes CASSSVLGLAGGRYNEQFF.

V and J are TRBV28 and TRBJ2-5; D tentatively fits TRBD1 or TRBD2 (5 bases each). V was trimmed by 6 bases and J by 2 bases, leaving 16 bases between them. The CDR3 contains 15 residues. Germline values: CDR1 MDHEN, CDR2 SYDVKM. CDR3 protein: CASSLMGDGQETQYF. Written as DNA, the CDR3 is TGTGCCAGCAGCTTGATGGGGGACGGTCAAGAGACCCAGTACTTC. The whole variable domain, filled in from reference TRBV28 and TRBJ2-5, reads DVKVTQSSRYLVKRTGEKVFLECVQDMDHENMFWYRQDPGLGLRLIYFSYDVKMKEKGDIPEGYSVSREKKERFSLILESASTNQTSMYLCASSLMGDGQETQYFGPGTRLLVL.

There are a few counts of this clonotype. The chain uses TRBV25-1 and TRBJ1-4; D is unclear. This CDR3 is built from 15 residues. V was clipped by 1 base and J by 5 bases, with 11 bases between them. Germline V gene sequence: CDR1 MGHDK, CDR2 SYGVNS. The CDR3 DNA reads TGTGCCAGCAGTGAATTTGGGTTAGGGAATGAAAAACTGTTTTTT. This encodes CASSEFGLGNEKLFF.

The chain couples TRBV29-1 to TRBJ2-5; weak D call: TRBD1 (6 bases). V was shortened by 1 base and J by 4 bases, with 10 bases between the two germline ends. CDR1 and CDR2 from the germline V gene are SQVTM and ANQGSEA. The CDR3 covers 13 residues. This CDR3 is CSVEVVGGETQYF. The CDR3 coding sequence is TGCAGCGTTGAAGTGGTAGGGGGAGAGACCCAGTACTTC.